These 2 T cell receptor beta chains share one sample of origin, sequenced in a study of chemoradiotherapy in HPV16-positive cancers. The method was immunoSEQ multiplex PCR; TCRdb's version includes in-frame clones alone and lacks a portion of them. The sample includes about 12,000 clones, roughly 80% seen only once; the top ten take around 1.3%. This specimen was acquired from a patient who underwent chemoradiotherapy. These receptor sequences come from a human donor with HPV-associated anogenital cancer.

J is TRBJ2-5 and V is TRBV6-5; possibly TRBD1 for D (6 bases). The V end lost 6 bases, the J end lost 11 bases, and 22 bases lay between the germline ends. CDR1 is MNHEY and CDR2 is SVGAGI in the germline V gene. The CDR3 is made up of 14 amino acids. The CDR3 coding sequence is TGTGCCAGCAGGCGAAATCGGGACATATGGCGGCAGTACTTC. Its protein product is CASRRNRDIWRQYF.

This rearrangement joins TRBV11-2 to TRBJ2-5, with D tentatively TRBD2 (5 bases). CDR3 size: 15 residues. Germline CDR1 is SGHAT and CDR2 is FQNNGV. Trimming stripped 0 bases from V and 5 bases from J, with 13 bases between. CDR3 sequence (DNA): TGTGCCAGCAGCTTAGATCGGCTCGGGGTGGAGACCCAGTACTTC. Amino acid sequence: CASSLDRLGVETQYF.